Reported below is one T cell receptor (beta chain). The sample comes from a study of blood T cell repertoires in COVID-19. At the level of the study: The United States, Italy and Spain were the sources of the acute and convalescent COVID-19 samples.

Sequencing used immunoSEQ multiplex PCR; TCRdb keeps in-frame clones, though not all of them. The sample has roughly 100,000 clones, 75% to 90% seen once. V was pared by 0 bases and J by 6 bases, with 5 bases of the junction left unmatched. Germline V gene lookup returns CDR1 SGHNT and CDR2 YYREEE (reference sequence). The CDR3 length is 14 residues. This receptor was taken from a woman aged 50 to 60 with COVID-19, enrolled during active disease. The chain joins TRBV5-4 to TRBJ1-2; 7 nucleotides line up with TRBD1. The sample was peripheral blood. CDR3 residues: CASSLAGGQDGYTF. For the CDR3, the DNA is TGTGCCAGCAGCTTGGCAGGGGGGCAGGATGGCTACACCTTC.